This T cell receptor beta chain came from a study of CD8 T cells in ankylosing spondylitis (dated by TCRdb to 2015 to 2018). Concerning the study at large: The study set out to find disease-linked TCR variants by profiling T cell receptor beta repertoires in ankylosing spondylitis patients and healthy donors. The full study cohort was made up of about 24 ankylosing spondylitis patients and 108 healthy donors. Peripheral blood samples were taken, and synovial fluid was additionally collected from ankylosing spondylitis patients. General conclusions and limits of the study: The disease-linked clones were reported to be significantly enriched in matched synovial fluid samples from ankylosing spondylitis patients. Some motif variants had previously been reported in the synovial fluid and blood of reactive arthritis patients, which suggests shared mechanisms of disease initiation. In peripheral blood, the disease-linked clones were found at relatively low frequencies and had a CD8+ phenotype. A TCR beta motif of 8 or 9 highly homologous amino acid variants appeared characteristic of blood from ankylosing spondylitis patients.

In regard to this clonotype: Its antigen is unknown. Base qualities are missing; no much larger clone stands one base away.

Sequencer: Illumina HiSeq 2500. TCR beta libraries were prepared by quantitative 5'-RACE with molecular barcodes. As for the authors' bioinformatics: A new computational method based on a probabilistic model of VDJ rearrangement was used to identify disease-linked TCR variants. In-frame beta chains were kept once TCRdb had trimmed the public reads at Q25 with fastp and called clones with MiXCR. Rows are combined by CDR3 protein, so each entry shows the most common genes and DNA. What appears here as the V and J calls and clone size reflects TCRdb's work, not the paper's. For this sample there are about 800,000 distinct CDR3 sequences; about 12% appear just once. The top ten clones comprise less than 0.65% of the sample. Taken from cysteine to phenylalanine, the CDR3 has 15 residues. CDR3 DNA only is kept here, 45 bases in frame from base 1. For CDR1 and CDR2, the germline V gene lists SGHTA and FQGNSA. Trimming at the junction amounts to 3 bases on V and 1 base on J, and the germline ends lie 13 bases apart.

The origin of this receptor is a male donor with ankylosing spondylitis. The chain links TRBV7-2 with TRBJ2-7; the D gene identity is not certain. The specimen was blood, either unsorted or a sorted T cell fraction (not recorded which). In nucleotides, the sequence is TGTGCCAGCAGCTTGTTCGCCGTACAATCCTACGAGCAGTACTTC. This is translated as CASSLFAVQSYEQYF.